A selection of T cell receptor beta chains follows, all from one sample in a study of shared clonotypes between healthy human individuals. The data were produced by immunoSEQ multiplex PCR, yet TCRdb's version contains in-frame clones alone and is incomplete. This sample has 1,500,000 or so clones, with roughly 96% found just once. Sequencing was done on a sample of naive CD4+ T cells sorted from blood. The receptors derive from a man aged 25-40 years in good health. Both conserved end residues are part of each CDR3. A D gene is named only where the DNA matches it firmly. Part of the rows lack a size; the others show once, few, many or a class for expanded clones.

TRBD1	TRBV14	TRBJ2-7	.	CASSPRRDRVYEQYF	TGTGCCAGCAGCCCCCGACGGGACAGGGTCTACGAGCAGTACTTC
TRBD2	TRBV5-4	TRBJ2-5	.	CASSLDVAGVRETQYF	TGTGCCAGCAGCTTGGACGTGGCGGGAGTGAGAGAGACCCAGTACTTC
.	TRBV27	TRBJ2-3	.	CASSLRPGYTDTQYF	TGTGCCAGCAGTTTACGGCCCGGGTACACAGATACGCAGTATTTT
.	TRBV28	TRBJ2-7	.	CATRRSYEQYF	TGTGCCACTAGGCGCTCCTACGAGCAGTACTTC
.	TRBV4-3	TRBJ2-7	once	CASSQEVNSLGIYEQYF	TGCGCCAGCAGCCAAGAGGTAAACTCTCTTGGGATCTACGAGCAGTACTTC
.	TRBV5-1	TRBJ2-2	.	CASSRTVMVTGELFF	TGCGCCAGCAGCCGGACAGTGATGGTCACCGGGGAGCTGTTTTTT
.	TRBV29-1	TRBJ1-2	.	CSVVDGSGYTF	TGCAGCGTTGTGGACGGCTCGGGCTACACCTTC
.	TRBV6-1	TRBJ1-1	.	CASSHDSPEAFF	TGTGCCAGCAGTCACGACAGTCCTGAAGCTTTCTTT
TRBD2	TRBV7-6	TRBJ2-1	.	CASSLTASGNYNEQFF	TGTGCCAGCAGCTTAACGGCTAGCGGGAACTACAATGAGCAGTTCTTC
TRBD1	TRBV5-1	TRBJ1-1	.	CASSGMSGGAYTEAFF	TGCGCCAGCAGCGGCATGTCAGGGGGCGCTTATACTGAAGCTTTCTTT
TRBD2	TRBV5-1	TRBJ2-7	.	CASSPGLASSYEQYF	TGCGCCAGCAGCCCGGGACTAGCGAGCTCCTACGAGCAGTACTTC
.	TRBV27	TRBJ2-3	.	CASSPRLHGTDTQYF	TGTGCCAGCAGTCCCAGACTTCACGGGACAGATACGCAGTATTTT
.	TRBV5-1	TRBJ2-5	once	CASSLGRLVREETQYF	TGCGCCAGCAGCTTGGGAAGACTAGTGAGGGAGGAGACCCAGTACTTC
TRBD1	TRBV4-1	TRBJ1-1	.	CASSQGTGVEGEAFF	TGCGCCAGCAGCCAAGGAACAGGGGTTGAGGGTGAAGCTTTCTTT
.	TRBV5-6	TRBJ2-7	.	CASSLLGLVMGEQYF	TGTGCCAGCAGCTTGCTGGGACTGGTAATGGGCGAGCAGTACTTC
TRBD1	TRBV5-1	TRBJ2-5	.	CASSLGADRAKETQYF	TGCGCCAGCAGCTTGGGGGCCGACAGGGCCAAAGAGACCCAGTACTTC
.	TRBV15	TRBJ2-1	.	CATSRQTLSYNEQFF	TGTGCCACCAGCAGACAGACATTATCCTACAATGAGCAGTTCTTC
.	TRBV6-1	TRBJ2-4	.	CASSEGGAGNIQYF	TGTGCCAGCAGTGAAGGGGGGGCGGGAAACATTCAGTACTTC
.	TRBV6-6	TRBJ2-1	.	CASSIHNEQFF	TGTGCCAGCTCTATCCACAATGAGCAGTTCTTC
TRBD2	TRBV6-6	TRBJ2-1	.	CASSGTSGNNEQFF	TGTGCCAGCAGTGGGACTAGCGGGAATAATGAGCAGTTCTTC
.	TRBV4-2	TRBJ2-1	.	CASSQVGRAGEQFF	TGTGCCAGCAGCCAAGTAGGCCGAGCAGGGGAGCAGTTCTTC
TRBD2	TRBV14	TRBJ2-3	.	CASSQGGRRTSATDTQYF	TGTGCCAGCAGCCAAGGTGGGAGGCGGACTAGCGCCACAGATACGCAGTATTTT
.	TRBV10-1	TRBJ2-3	.	CASSENLGNPDTQYF	TGCGCCAGCAGTGAGAACCTGGGGAACCCAGATACGCAGTATTTT
.	TRBV7-2	TRBJ2-3	.	CATRTGTSGDTQYF	TGTGCCACCCGGACCGGGACTTCAGGAGATACGCAGTATTTT
.	TRBV5-1	TRBJ2-2	once	CASSLVRGPNTGELFF	TGCGCCAGCAGCTTGGTGAGGGGCCCGAACACCGGGGAGCTGTTTTTT
.	TRBV9	TRBJ2-1	.	CASSPLLRYNEQFF	TGTGCCAGCAGCCCGCTACTACGGTACAATGAGCAGTTCTTC
.	TRBV25-1	TRBJ2-1	.	CASSDRDNEQFF	TGTGCCAGCAGTGATCGAGACAATGAGCAGTTCTTC
.	TRBV11-3	TRBJ2-2	.	CASSIDRTGELFF	TGTGCCAGCAGCATTGACAGAACCGGGGAGCTGTTTTTT
.	TRBV5-1	TRBJ2-3	.	CASSLLAVETTDTQYF	TGCGCCAGCAGCTTGCTGGCAGTGGAGACCACAGATACGCAGTATTTT
.	TRBV28	TRBJ2-7	.	CASSFSGFSYEQYF	TGTGCCAGCAGTTTTAGCGGATTTTCCTACGAGCAGTACTTC
.	TRBV10-3	TRBJ2-1	once	CAISGAYNEQFF	TGTGCCATCAGTGGGGCCTACAATGAGCAGTTCTTC